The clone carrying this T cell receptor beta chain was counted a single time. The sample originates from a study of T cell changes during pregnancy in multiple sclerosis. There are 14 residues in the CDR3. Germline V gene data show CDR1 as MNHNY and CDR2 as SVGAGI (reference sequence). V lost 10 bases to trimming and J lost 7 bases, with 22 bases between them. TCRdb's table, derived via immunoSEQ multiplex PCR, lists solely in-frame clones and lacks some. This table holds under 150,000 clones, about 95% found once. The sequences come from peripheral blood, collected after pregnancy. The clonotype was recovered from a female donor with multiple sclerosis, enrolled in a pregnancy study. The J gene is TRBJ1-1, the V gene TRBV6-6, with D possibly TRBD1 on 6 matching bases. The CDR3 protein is CATEAGQLEGEAFF. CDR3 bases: TGTGCCACAGAAGCAGGACAGCTCGAGGGTGAAGCTTTCTTT.